The 29 T cell receptor beta chains below come from one sample, sequenced in a study of T cells after yellow fever vaccination. TCRdb fed the 5' RACE reads into MiXCR, producing one record per CDR3 protein. The sample includes approximately 250,000 distinct CDR3 sequences, about 5% seen only once; the top ten take under 3.5%. Here the sequenced sample was CD4+ T cells sorted from PBMCs, taken on the day of the yellow fever booster vaccination. The receptor source for this set is a man younger than 30 who received the YFV17D yellow fever vaccine.

This clonotype was detected many times. The chain combines TRBV12-3 or TRBV12-4 with TRBJ2-6, with TRBD1 matching 10 bases. The CDR3 runs 16 residues. J was trimmed by 4 bases and V by 4 bases; bases with no gene match: 4. The CDR3 here is CASSSGQGSGANVLTF. CDR3 nucleotide sequence: TGTGCCAGCAGTTCGGGACAGGGGTCCGGGGCCAACGTCCTGACTTTC.

The chain couples TRBV7-2 to TRBJ2-5; 15 nucleotides align to TRBD2. V lost 6 bases and J lost 7; bases outside the gene matches: 9. The CDR3 contains 16 residues. The germline CDR1 and CDR2 sequences are SGHTA and FQGNSA. The CDR3 DNA is TGTGCCAGCAGGCCGGGACTAGCGGGGGGTGAGGGGACCCAGTACTTC. As protein: CASRPGLAGGEGTQYF.

This clonotype was seen at least ten times. V usage is TRBV6-5 and J usage is TRBJ2-7; no firm D call. This CDR3 has 12 amino acids. Between the trimmed V and J ends, which lost 5 bases and 6 bases, there was a span of 11 bases. Germline values: CDR1 MNHEY, CDR2 SVGAGI. The CDR3 nucleotides are TGTGCCAGCAGTGCCAGCTTCGGCGAGCAGTACGTC. It encodes CASSASFGEQYV.

This chain links TRBV27 with TRBJ1-6; D remains unclear. The CDR3 length is 12 residues. Germline CDR1 MNHEY, CDR2 SMNVEV (reference sequence). V lost 8 bases and J lost 5, with 7 bases in between. The CDR3 loop is CASGLDNSPLHF. For the CDR3, the DNA is TGTGCCAGCGGCCTCGATAATTCACCCCTCCACTTT.

The chain recombines TRBV10-3 with TRBJ1-1; D gene ambiguous. In germline, CDR1 is ENHRY, CDR2 SYGVKD. Trimming took off 3 bases at V and 0 bases at J, with 5 bases between the two ends. The CDR3 consists of 13 residues. For the CDR3, the DNA is TGTGCCATCAGTGAATCCATGAACACTGAAGCTTTCTTT. This sequence encodes CAISESMNTEAFF.

The chain employs TRBV5-4 and TRBJ2-2; no clear D gene. V shed 0 bases and J shed 1 base, with 13 bases lying between them. The length of the CDR3 is 17 residues. The germline V gene has CDR1 SGHNT and CDR2 YYREEE (reference sequence). CDR3 sequence (DNA): TGTGCCAGCAGCTTGGTGATGGGGTCTCTGAACACCGGGGAGCTGTTTTTT. This gives the protein CASSLVMGSLNTGELFF.

The J gene is TRBJ2-7, the V gene TRBV10-3; 8 bases agree with TRBD1. This CDR3 is built from 14 residues. The germline gives CDR1 ENHRY, CDR2 SYGVKD. Trimming cost V 3 bases and J 4 bases; bases outside gene matches: 5. CDR3 coding DNA: TGTGCCATCAGTGATCCCAGGACAGGGTACGAGCAGTACGTC. Translation gives CAISDPRTGYEQYV.

This clonotype has at least ten counts. The chain combines TRBV20-1 with TRBJ1-3, with a tentative D call TRBD1 (6 bases). Trimming removed 1 base from V and 0 bases from J, with 10 bases in between. This CDR3 has 15 amino acids. The germline V gene encodes CDR1 DFQATT and CDR2 SNEGSKA (reference sequence). As DNA, the CDR3 is TGCAGTGCTAGAGGAGGGACATACTCTGGAAACACCATATATTTT. Translation gives CSARGGTYSGNTIYF.

This clonotype was counted ten times or more. This chain links TRBV28 with TRBJ2-1; 8 bases map to TRBD2. V dropped 4 bases and J dropped 5; count of bases not matched to a gene: 10. The V gene's germline CDR1 is MDHEN and CDR2 SYDVKM. The CDR3 contains 16 residues. CDR3 sequence: CASSSPGGGSDNEQFF. CDR3 nucleotides: TGTGCCAGCAGTTCCCCGGGGGGGGGATCGGACAATGAGCAGTTCTTC.

This clonotype has at least ten counts. This rearrangement joins TRBV27 to TRBJ1-5; 7 positions match TRBD1. Germline CDR1 MNHEY, CDR2 SMNVEV (reference sequence). The V gene end was trimmed by 6 bases and the J gene end by 4 bases; junction bases not matched to a gene: 3. This CDR3 has 13 amino acids. The CDR3 nucleotides read TGTGCCAGCAGGTTGACAGGGAATCAGCCCCAGCATTTT. It codes for CASRLTGNQPQHF.

Many counts were recorded for this clonotype. The chain uses TRBV4-3 and TRBJ2-6, with 7 bases fitting TRBD2. Trimming at V came to 3 bases and at J to 2 bases, leaving 1 base not matched to a gene. The CDR3 is 15 amino acids. Germline-derived CDR1 and CDR2 are LGHNA and YSLEER. DNA of the CDR3: TGCGCCAGCAGCCAGGGGAGGGCTGGGGCCAACGTCCTGACTTTC. Protein: CASSQGRAGANVLTF.

This chain connects TRBV14 to TRBJ2-7; the D gene is possibly TRBD1 (6 bases). The ends were cut back, 3 bases at V and 5 bases at J, with 8 bases in the middle. Germline assignment: CDR1 SGHDN and CDR2 FVKESK. The CDR3 has 12 amino acids. Written as DNA, the CDR3 is TGTGCCAGCAGCCAGACAGGTAACGAGCAGTACGTC. Translated: CASSQTGNEQYV.

This clonotype was recorded many times. The CDR3 protein is CASSPPRVEEAFF. The CDR3 nucleotides read TGTGCCAGCAGTCCCCCGAGGGTGGAGGAAGCTTTCTTT. V usage is TRBV12-3 or TRBV12-4 and J usage is TRBJ1-1; D remains ambiguous. V was cut by 5 bases and J by 8 bases, with 15 bases left in between. The CDR3 covers 13 residues.

This chain links TRBV6-6 with TRBJ2-5; TRBD1 matches at 8 bases. The CDR3 is made up of 15 amino acids. Trimming cost V 0 bases and J 4 bases; bases outside gene matches: 4. Germline V gene lookup returns CDR1 MNHNY and CDR2 SVGAGI (reference sequence). The CDR3 protein is CASSYSGQALETQYF. CDR3 nucleotides: TGTGCCAGCAGTTACTCGGGACAGGCTTTAGAGACCCAGTACTTC.

The rearrangement links TRBV7-6 to TRBJ1-3; D uncertain. Trimming left V 1 base short and J 4 bases short, with 11 bases between. The germline V gene has CDR1 SGHVS and CDR2 FNYEAQ. This CDR3 has 15 amino acids. The CDR3 loop is CASSLEMAPGNTIYF. The CDR3 DNA reads as TGTGCCAGCAGCTTAGAGATGGCTCCCGGAAACACCATATATTTT. The full variable domain, with the rest looked up from reference TRBV7-6 and TRBJ1-3, is GAGVSQSPRYKVTKRGQDVALRCDPISGHVSLYWYRQALGQGPEFLTYFNYEAQQDKSGLPNDRFSAERPEGSISTLTIQRTEQRDSAMYRCASSLEMAPGNTIYFGEGSWLTVV.

The chain joins TRBV4-2 to TRBJ2-5; D not resolved. V was pared by 6 bases and J by 7 bases, with 18 bases between. In germline, CDR1 is LGHNA, CDR2 YNFKEQ. The CDR3 length is 14 residues. The CDR3 bases are TGTGCCAGCAGAGCTAGTTCGCCGTCGGCGACCCAGTACTTC. This sequence encodes CASRASSPSATQYF.

This clonotype has more than one count but fewer than ten. The V call is TRBV10-3, the J call TRBJ2-3, with TRBD2 matching over 8 bases. The V gene's germline CDR1 is ENHRY and CDR2 SYGVKD. The CDR3 covers 15 residues. V dropped 11 bases and J dropped 0; count of bases not matched to a gene: 10. DNA for the CDR3: TGTGCCTCCAAGGCGGCGGGGGGTAGCACAGATACGCAGTATTTT. Translation: CASKAAGGSTDTQYF.

This clonotype showed up just a few times. The V gene is TRBV5-1, the J gene TRBJ2-7; 9 bases fit TRBD1. This CDR3 region has 15 residues. Per the germline V gene, CDR1 is SGHRS and CDR2 is YFSETQ. Trimming removed 5 bases from V and 3 bases from J; junction bases left unmatched: 9. This CDR3 reads CASSLGTGLNYEQYV. In DNA form, the CDR3 reads TGCGCCAGCAGTCTTGGGACAGGGCTAAACTACGAGCAGTACGTC.

This clonotype was counted ten times or more. This CDR3 is CSVSGAANEKLFF. In DNA form, the CDR3 reads TGCAGCGTCTCCGGGGCGGCTAATGAAAAACTGTTTTTT. J is TRBJ1-4 and V is TRBV29-1; D may be TRBD1 (5 bases). CDR1 SQVTM and CDR2 ANQGSEA come from the germline V gene. The CDR3 runs 13 residues. Trimming removed 6 bases from V and 3 bases from J, with 11 bases in between.

In this sample, this clonotype turned up many times. The chain combines TRBV20-1 with TRBJ2-2; weak D call: TRBD2 (5 bases). The CDR3 runs to 14 residues. Germline loops: CDR1 DFQATT, CDR2 SNEGSKA (reference sequence). Trimming removed 3 bases at V and 1 base at J, with 9 bases between. This CDR3 is CSASGSENTGELFF. The CDR3 region has the DNA TGCAGTGCTAGTGGGAGCGAGAACACCGGGGAGCTGTTTTTT.

This clonotype has ten or more counts. V gene TRBV7-2 combines with J gene TRBJ2-4, with 10 bases aligning to TRBD1. V gave up 0 bases and J gave up 10 bases; unmatched junction bases: 6. Germline CDR1 SGHTA, CDR2 FQGNSA. This CDR3 comprises 15 residues. The chain's CDR3 is CASSLAGDRGRIQYF. CDR3 nucleotide sequence: TGTGCCAGCAGCTTAGCGGGGGACAGGGGAAGGATTCAGTACTTC.

There are many counts of this clonotype. This chain links TRBV5-5 with TRBJ2-3; D unresolved. CDR3 length: 13 amino acids. Trimming shortened V by 2 bases and J by 4 bases, and 8 bases separated the two germline ends. The germline V gene has CDR1 SGHKS and CDR2 YYEKEE (reference sequence). The CDR3 spells CASSFDGPDTQYF. The CDR3 coding sequence is TGTGCCAGCAGCTTCGACGGGCCAGATACGCAGTATTTT.

This clonotype was observed at least ten times. V and J are TRBV3-1 and TRBJ1-1, with 10 positions matching TRBD1. Germline loops: CDR1 LGHDT, CDR2 YNNKEL (reference sequence). V shed 1 base and J 4 bases; nucleotides not matched to a gene: 3. This CDR3 is built from 15 residues. The CDR3 DNA is TGTGCCAGCAGCCAAGGACAGGGGGCCAGCACTGAAGCTTTCTTT. Its protein is CASSQGQGASTEAFF. Full variable domain (remainder filled in from reference TRBV3-1 and TRBJ1-1): DTAVSQTPKYLVTQMGNDKSIKCEQNLGHDTMYWYKQDSKKFLKIMFSYNNKELIINETVPNRFSPKSPDKAHLNLHINSLELGDSAVYFCASSQGQGASTEAFFGQGTRLTVV.

A few counts support this clonotype. The rearrangement uses TRBV27 and TRBJ2-3; maybe TRBD2 (6 bases). This CDR3 spans 22 amino acids. Germline CDR1 reads MNHEY; CDR2 reads SMNVEV (reference sequence). V shed 2 bases and J shed 9 bases, with 39 bases lying between them. CDR3 coding DNA: TGTGCCAGCAGTTTACGTGGAGCGGTCGTCAAACCCCCCACAGATTCGGGGGAAACGCAGTATTTT. This encodes CASSLRGAVVKPPTDSGETQYF.

This clonotype was counted ten times or more. The gene calls are TRBV5-6 and TRBJ2-5; possible D gene TRBD1, 6 bases. This CDR3 is built from 14 residues. Germline values: CDR1 SGHDT, CDR2 YYEEEE. V gave up 2 bases and J gave up 4 bases, with 12 bases separating them. The CDR3 sequence: CASSFKQGGETQYF. The CDR3, as DNA: TGTGCCAGCAGCTTCAAACAGGGCGGAGAGACCCAGTACTTC.

This clonotype showed up just a few times. The rearrangement uses TRBV19 and TRBJ1-5; maybe TRBD1 (6 bases). Trimming removed 7 bases at V and 3 bases at J, with 19 bases between. CDR1 is LNHDA and CDR2 is SQIVND in the germline V gene (reference sequence). The CDR3 contains 16 residues. The CDR3 here is CASTPTGKGDNQPQHF. The DNA of the CDR3 is TGTGCCAGTACCCCCACAGGAAAGGGGGACAATCAGCCCCAGCATTTT. Supplemented by reference TRBV19 and TRBJ1-5, the full variable domain reads DGGITQSPKYLFRKEGQNVTLSCEQNLNHDAMYWYRQDPGQGLRLIYYSQIVNDFQKGDIAEGYSVSREKKESFPLTVTSAQKNPTAFYLCASTPTGKGDNQPQHFGDGTRLSIL.

The chain recombines TRBV12-3 or TRBV12-4 with TRBJ1-2, with 7 bases aligning to TRBD1. There are 14 residues in the CDR3. V lost 2 bases, J lost 7 bases, and 7 bases stayed unmatched. CDR3 nucleotide sequence: TGTGCCAGCAGTTTATGGCAGGGGGGAGGTGGCTACACCTTC. Amino acids: CASSLWQGGGGYTF.

This clonotype was counted a few times. The chain combines TRBV12-3 or TRBV12-4 with TRBJ1-2; TRBD1 matches at 8 bases. V trimming: 2 bases; J trimming: 11 bases; junction bases outside the gene matches: 4. The length of the CDR3 is 12 residues. CDR3 DNA sequence: TGTGCCAGCAGTTTAAGGGACAGGCGATACACCTTC. Its protein product is CASSLRDRRYTF.

This clonotype was seen repeatedly, ten times or more. J is TRBJ1-1 and V is TRBV18; D ambiguous. V gave up 5 bases and J gave up 4 bases, with 14 bases separating them. Germline V gene data show CDR1 as KGHSH and CDR2 as LQKENI. This CDR3 region has 14 residues. CDR3 DNA: TGTGCCAGCTCAGGCCTTGAGGGAGGCACTGAAGCTTTCTTT. This codes for CASSGLEGGTEAFF.